Sequencing of this T cell receptor beta chain was carried out in a study of blood T cell repertoires in COVID-19. Assay used: immunoSEQ multiplex PCR; TCRdb lists only in-frame clones, some missing. Found here are some 99,000 clones, approximately 90% of them singletons; the top ten hold about 4.2%. CDR1 and CDR2 (germline): SGHRS, YFSETQ. This CDR3 is built from 15 residues. Trimming at V came to 3 bases and at J to 5 bases, leaving 10 bases not matched to a gene. The sequencing input was peripheral blood. This chain uses TRBV5-1 with TRBJ1-1, with 7 bases fitting TRBD1. The TCR was taken from a man between 65 and 85 years old with acute or convalescent COVID-19. The CDR3 here is CASSWPRQGGTEAFF. The CDR3 nucleotides read TGCGCCAGCAGCTGGCCAAGGCAGGGGGGAACTGAAGCTTTCTTT.